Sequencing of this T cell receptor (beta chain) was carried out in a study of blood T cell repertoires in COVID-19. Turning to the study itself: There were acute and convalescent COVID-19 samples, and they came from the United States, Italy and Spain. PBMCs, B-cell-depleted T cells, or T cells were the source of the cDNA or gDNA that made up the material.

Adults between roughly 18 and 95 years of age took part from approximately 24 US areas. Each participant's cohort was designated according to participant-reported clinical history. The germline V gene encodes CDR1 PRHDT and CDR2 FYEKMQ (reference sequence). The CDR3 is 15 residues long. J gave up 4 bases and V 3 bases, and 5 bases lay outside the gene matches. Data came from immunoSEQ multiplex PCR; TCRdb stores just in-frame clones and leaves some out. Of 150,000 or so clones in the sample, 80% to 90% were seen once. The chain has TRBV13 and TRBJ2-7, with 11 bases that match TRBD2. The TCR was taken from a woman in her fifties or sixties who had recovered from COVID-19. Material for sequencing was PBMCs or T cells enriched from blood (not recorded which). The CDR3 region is CASSLTGLAVYEQYF. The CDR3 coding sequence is TGTGCCAGCAGCTTGACGGGACTAGCGGTATACGAGCAGTACTTC.